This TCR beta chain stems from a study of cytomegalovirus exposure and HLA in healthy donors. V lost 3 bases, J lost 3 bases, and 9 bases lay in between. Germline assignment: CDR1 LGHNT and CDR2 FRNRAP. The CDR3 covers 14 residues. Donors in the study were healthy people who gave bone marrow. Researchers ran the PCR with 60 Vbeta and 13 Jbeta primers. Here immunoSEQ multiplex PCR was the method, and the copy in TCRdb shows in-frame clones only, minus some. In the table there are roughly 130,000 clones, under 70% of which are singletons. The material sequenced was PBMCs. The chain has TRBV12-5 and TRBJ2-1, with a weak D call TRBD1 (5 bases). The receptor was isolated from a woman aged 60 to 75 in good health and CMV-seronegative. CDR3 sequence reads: CASGFRQGYNEQFF. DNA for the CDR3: TGTGCTAGTGGTTTTCGTCAGGGCTACAATGAGCAGTTCTTC. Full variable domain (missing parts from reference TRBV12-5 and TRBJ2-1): DARVTQTPRHKVTEMGQEVTMRCQPILGHNTVFWYRQTMMQGLELLAYFRNRAPLDDSGMPKDRFSAEMPDATLATLKIQPSEPRDSAVYFCASGFRQGYNEQFFGPGTRLTVL.